The present entry profiles one T cell receptor beta chain with its context. There are many counts of this clonotype. No cognate antigen has been identified for it. No per-base quality is available; no much larger clone lies one base away. This was a case-control study nested in a cohort of healthcare workers in London, UK, who had nasopharyngeal swab PCR tests and blood samples taken every week. Healthcare workers were recruited during the week of the UK lockdown, between 23 and 31 March 2020, and followed weekly for up to 16 weeks. These data belong to a study of early T cells in non-severe SARS-CoV-2 infection (dated by TCRdb to about 2021). Some background on the complete study: TCR sequencing used bulk RNA from unsorted whole blood, so alpha and beta chains could not be paired. Paper-wide results and their limitations: Matching against VDJdb was skewed toward anti-spike CD8 responses, likely underestimated virus-specific expansions, and missed private and CD4 specificities.

V ends up 4 bases short and J 5 bases short, with an unmatched junction base count of 4. Taken from the germline V gene, the CDR1 and CDR2 loops are SGHTA and FQGNSA. Measured from the cysteine to the phenylalanine, the CDR3 is 15 residues long. Of the read, only the CDR3 DNA is kept; its 45 bases are in frame from base 1. Libraries came from 5' RACE. Sequencing was carried out with a NextSeq 500. To correct for sequencing error and PCR bias, the TCR library protocol tagged individual cDNA molecules with unique molecular identifiers. Sequencing covered both TCR alpha and beta chains, and within each sample the abundances of alpha and beta sequences were tightly co-correlated. The original pipeline was this. Decombinator V4 was used to perform V gene, J gene and CDR3 annotation of TCR sequences. Expanded TCRs were defined as changing significantly between any two time points under a Poisson model with p below 0.0001. Abundances of TCRs were expressed as counts per million after normalisation to the total number of TCRs sequenced in each sample. MAIT TCRs were defined by TRAV1-2 paired with TRAJ12, TRAJ20 or TRAJ33, and iNKT TCRs by TRAV10 paired with TRAJ18. A search of VDJdb, accessed on 1 November 2021, was run for TCRs annotated to CMV, EBV and SARS-CoV-2, with TCRs annotated for multiple antigens excluded. Using fastp trimming at Q25 and MiXCR clonotype assembly, TCRdb reanalyzed the public sequencing data and kept in-frame beta chains. Here each entry gathers all rows of one CDR3 protein and keeps the most common genes and DNA. The V and J calls shown here were made by TCRdb, not taken from the authors' results. A total of about 21,000 distinct CDR3 sequences appear in this sample, 5% to 6% of them only once. The top ten clones comprise approximately 15% of the sample.

Recombination connected TRBV7-2 to TRBJ2-2; 10 central bases correspond to TRBD1. The sequenced sample was whole blood, obtained at baseline. This receptor was identified in an adult who was a healthcare worker with PCR-confirmed SARS-CoV-2 infection or an uninfected control (not recorded which). The CDR3 region has the sequence CASSYRQGATGELFF. The DNA reads TGTGCCAGCAGCTACCGACAGGGGGCAACCGGGGAGCTGTTTTTT.